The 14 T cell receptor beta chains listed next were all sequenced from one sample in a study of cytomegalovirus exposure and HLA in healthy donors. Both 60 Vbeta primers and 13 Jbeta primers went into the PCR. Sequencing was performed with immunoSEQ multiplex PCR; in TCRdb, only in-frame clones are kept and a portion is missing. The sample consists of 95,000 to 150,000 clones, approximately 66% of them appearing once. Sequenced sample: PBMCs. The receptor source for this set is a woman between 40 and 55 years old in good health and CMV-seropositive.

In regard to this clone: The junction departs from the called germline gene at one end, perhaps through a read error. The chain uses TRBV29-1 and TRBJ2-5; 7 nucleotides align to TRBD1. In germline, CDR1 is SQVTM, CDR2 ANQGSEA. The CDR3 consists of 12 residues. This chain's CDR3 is CSVDPQGETRYF. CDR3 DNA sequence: TGCAGCGTTGATCCCCAGGGGGAGACCCGGTACTTC.

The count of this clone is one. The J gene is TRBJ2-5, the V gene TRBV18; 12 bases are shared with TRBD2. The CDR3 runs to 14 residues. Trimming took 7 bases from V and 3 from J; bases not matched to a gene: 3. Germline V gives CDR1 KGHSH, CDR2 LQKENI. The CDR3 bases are TGTGCCAGCTTAAGACTAGCGGGAGAAGAGACCCAGTACTTC. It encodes CASLRLAGEETQYF.

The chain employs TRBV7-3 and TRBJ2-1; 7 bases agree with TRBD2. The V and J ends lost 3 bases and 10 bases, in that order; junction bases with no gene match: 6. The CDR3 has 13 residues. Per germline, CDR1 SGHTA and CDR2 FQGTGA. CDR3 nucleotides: TGTGCCAGCAGCTTGACTAGCCGGGGGGAGCAGTTCTTC. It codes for CASSLTSRGEQFF.

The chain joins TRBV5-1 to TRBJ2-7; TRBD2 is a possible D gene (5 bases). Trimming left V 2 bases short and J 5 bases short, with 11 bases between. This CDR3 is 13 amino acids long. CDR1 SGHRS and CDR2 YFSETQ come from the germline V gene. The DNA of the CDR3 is TGCGCCAGCAGCTTACTTCCCGGGGACGAGCAGTACTTC. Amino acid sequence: CASSLLPGDEQYF.

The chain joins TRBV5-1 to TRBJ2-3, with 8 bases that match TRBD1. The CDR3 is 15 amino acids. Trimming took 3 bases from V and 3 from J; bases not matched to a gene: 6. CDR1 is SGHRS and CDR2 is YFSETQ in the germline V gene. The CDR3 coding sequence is TGCGCCAGCAGCTCCCAGGACAGGGATACAGATACGCAGTATTTT. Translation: CASSSQDRDTDTQYF.

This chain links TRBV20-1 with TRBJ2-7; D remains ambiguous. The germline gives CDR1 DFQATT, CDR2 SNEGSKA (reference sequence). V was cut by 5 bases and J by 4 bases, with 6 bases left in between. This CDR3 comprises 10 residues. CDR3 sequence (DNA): TGCAGTGCTGCACGGTACGAGCAGTACTTC. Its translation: CSAARYEQYF.

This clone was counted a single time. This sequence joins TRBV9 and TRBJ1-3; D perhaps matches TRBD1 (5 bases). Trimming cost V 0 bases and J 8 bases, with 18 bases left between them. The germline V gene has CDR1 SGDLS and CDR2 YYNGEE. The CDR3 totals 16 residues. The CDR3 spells CASSVGAPTEGHTIYF. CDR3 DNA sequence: TGTGCCAGCAGCGTAGGGGCACCGACGGAGGGACACACCATATATTTT.

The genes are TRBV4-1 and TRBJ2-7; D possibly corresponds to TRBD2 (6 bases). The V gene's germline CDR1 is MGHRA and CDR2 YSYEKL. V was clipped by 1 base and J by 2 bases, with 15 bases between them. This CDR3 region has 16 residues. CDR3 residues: CASSQGVAEGTYEQYF. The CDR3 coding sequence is TGCGCCAGCAGCCAAGGGGTAGCGGAGGGGACCTACGAGCAGTACTTC.

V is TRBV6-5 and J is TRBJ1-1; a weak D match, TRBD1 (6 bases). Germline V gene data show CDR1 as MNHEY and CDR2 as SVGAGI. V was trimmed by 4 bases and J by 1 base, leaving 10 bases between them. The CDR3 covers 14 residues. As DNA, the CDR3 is TGTGCCAGCAGTTTACAGGGACCGAACACTGAAGCTTTCTTT. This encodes CASSLQGPNTEAFF.

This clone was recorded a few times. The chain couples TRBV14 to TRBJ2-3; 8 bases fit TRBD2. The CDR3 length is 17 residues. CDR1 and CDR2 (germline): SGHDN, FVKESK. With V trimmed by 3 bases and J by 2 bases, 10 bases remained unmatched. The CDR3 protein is CASSHLRAGEVTDTQYF. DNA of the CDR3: TGTGCCAGCAGCCATCTGAGAGCGGGGGAAGTCACAGATACGCAGTATTTT.

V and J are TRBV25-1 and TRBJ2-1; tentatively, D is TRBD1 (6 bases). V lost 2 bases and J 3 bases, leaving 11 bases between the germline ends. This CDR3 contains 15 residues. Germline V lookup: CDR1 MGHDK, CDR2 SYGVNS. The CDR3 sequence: CASSEARGHYNEQFF. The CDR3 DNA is TGTGCCAGCAGTGAAGCACGGGGACACTACAATGAGCAGTTCTTC.

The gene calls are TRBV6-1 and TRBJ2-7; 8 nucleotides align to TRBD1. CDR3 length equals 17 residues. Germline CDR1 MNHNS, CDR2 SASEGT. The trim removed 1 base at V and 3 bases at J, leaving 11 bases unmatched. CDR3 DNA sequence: TGTGCCAGCAGTGAAGTGAAATGGGGAGACAGGGGCTACGAGCAGTACTTC. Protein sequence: CASSEVKWGDRGYEQYF.

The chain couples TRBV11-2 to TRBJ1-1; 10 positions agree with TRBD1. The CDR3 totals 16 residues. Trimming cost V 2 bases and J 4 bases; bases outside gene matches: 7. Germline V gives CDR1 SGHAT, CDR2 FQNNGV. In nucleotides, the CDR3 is TGTGCCAGCAGCTTATTTAAGGACAGGGGGGGCACTGAAGCTTTCTTT. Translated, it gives CASSLFKDRGGTEAFF.

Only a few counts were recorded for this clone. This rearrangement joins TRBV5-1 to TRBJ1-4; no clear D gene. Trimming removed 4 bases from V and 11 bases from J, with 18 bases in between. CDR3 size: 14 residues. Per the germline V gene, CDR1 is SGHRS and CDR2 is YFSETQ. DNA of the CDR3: TGCGCCAGCAGCCAGACACCGGCAGCTGAGAAACTGTTTTTT. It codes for CASSQTPAAEKLFF.